Detailed here is one TCR beta chain. As yet, its antigen is unknown. At one boundary the junction diverges from the germline segment, which might be a read error. CDR1 is ENHRY, CDR2 SYGVKD, per germline. The CDR3 consists of 13 residues. This entry is derived from a study of Graves' ophthalmopathy and Graves' hyperthyroidism. Other autoimmune disease, uncontrolled infection, pregnancy and lactation led to exclusion. Someone took the PBMCs out of more than 8.5 ml of fresh peripheral blood. Amplified TCR beta CDR3 regions were obtained using RNA transcripts as template. The workflow started with a first-round RT-PCR run with HTBI primers and then moved on to a second-round multiplex PCR. Each CDR3 protein is one row after TCRdb ran MiXCR on the multiplex PCR reads. The table records roughly 700,000 distinct CDR3 sequences, roughly two fifths of them present only once. Study results and limitations: Most thyroid clonotypes expanded beyond 0.001 frequency were also found in blood. Sensitivity reached less than 71% and specificity around 76% when the model predicted ophthalmopathy progression.

The chain recombines TRBV10-3 with TRBJ1-6; TRBD1 matches 8 bases. The TCR was taken from an adult man with Graves' ophthalmopathy. The sample was peripheral blood. The CDR3 DNA follows: TGTGCCATCAGCGAGTCAGGGGGCTCACCCCTCCACTTT. The encoded protein is CAISESGGSPLHF.